Below, 24 T cell receptor beta chains from the same sample are listed, as sequenced in a study of vaccination effects on CD4 cells after COVID-19 (dated by TCRdb to 2021 to 2024). These receptors have no identified antigens. The ViraFEST assay stimulated PBMC with viral peptide pools and then used TCR sequencing to identify antigen-specific CD4+ T cell clonotypes by expansion. After around 11 days of culture, CD4+ T cells were isolated with the EasySep CD4+ T cell isolation kit. Participants received two doses of either the BNT162b2 or the mRNA-1273 mRNA SARS-CoV-2 vaccine. Library construction relied on the immunoSEQ multiplex PCR assay. Entries here come from immuneACCESS through TCRdb and include only in-frame sequences with V and J called. Some clones fail to appear in such tables; in the studies checked, an unresolved V gene covers under half of the shortfall, and the cause of the remainder is unknown. The sample table contains under 40,000 clones; only one count was recorded for 72% of them. The ten top clones hold less than 15% of the sample.

Here the sequenced sample was CD4+ T cells from PBMCs cultured with HCoV-229E spike peptides, taken after COVID-19 vaccination. The sample's cell subset or site, from its label and the paper: HCoV-229E spike overlapping peptide pool stimulation. Receptor source: a human donor who received a COVID-19 vaccine.

This chain uses TRBV12-3 or TRBV12-4 with TRBJ1-1; no firm D call. The CDR3 covers 13 residues. V lost 3 bases, J lost 3 bases, and 8 bases lay in between. The CDR3 spells CASSLMGYTEAFF. The CDR3 nucleotides are TGTGCCAGCAGTTTGATGGGTTACACTGAAGCTTTCTTT.

The rearrangement uses TRBV18 and TRBJ1-1, with no clear D. The CDR3 covers 17 residues. The V and J ends lost 0 bases and 0 bases respectively, with 14 bases between them. Looked up from germline, CDR1 is KGHSH and CDR2 is LQKENI. As DNA, the CDR3 is TGTGCCAGCTCACCACCCTTTAATCTATGGTTGAACACTGAAGCTTTCTTT. It specifies CASSPPFNLWLNTEAFF.

A few counts support this clone. The chain is built from TRBV10-1 and TRBJ1-2, with D possibly matching TRBD1 (5 bases). From germline, CDR1 is WNHNN and CDR2 SYGVQD (reference sequence). The CDR3 sequence is 15 residues long. V lost 2 bases to trimming and J lost 8 bases, with 18 bases between them. The CDR3 spells CASSETTQGMGGYTF. The CDR3 region has the DNA TGCGCCAGCAGTGAGACAACTCAGGGAATGGGAGGCTACACCTTC.

This clone came up a few times. The chain is built from TRBV11-2 and TRBJ2-2; D is undetermined. Germline V gives CDR1 SGHAT, CDR2 FQNNGV. CDR3 length: 17 amino acids. Trimming took off 5 bases at V and 1 base at J, with 17 bases between the two ends. CDR3 nucleotide sequence: TGTGCCAGCAGCCCCTTTCAGTGGGAAAAGAACACCGGGGAGCTGTTTTTT. This codes for CASSPFQWEKNTGELFF.

The gene calls are TRBV7-2 and TRBJ1-5; 8 nucleotides match TRBD1. The CDR3 sequence is 15 residues long. CDR1 and CDR2 from the germline V gene are SGHTA and FQGNSA. J gave up 7 bases and V 1 base, and 6 bases lay outside the gene matches. The CDR3 protein is CASSLVQGARQPQHF. CDR3 in DNA: TGTGCCAGCAGCTTAGTGCAGGGGGCAAGACAGCCCCAGCATTTT.

The V and J genes are TRBV2 and TRBJ2-7, with TRBD2 matching over 12 bases. V trimming: 8 bases; J trimming: 5 bases; junction bases outside the gene matches: 10. Germline values: CDR1 SNHLY, CDR2 FYNNEI. This CDR3 contains 15 residues. CDR3 bases: TGTGCCAGCTCCTTCCCTAGCGGGGGGGTCGACGAGCAGTACTTC. It codes for CASSFPSGGVDEQYF.

The chain employs TRBV5-1 and TRBJ2-3; D may match TRBD1 or TRBD2 (6 bases each). In germline, CDR1 is SGHRS, CDR2 YFSETQ. The germline V and J ends were trimmed by 0 bases and 2 bases, with 13 bases remaining between them. CDR3 length equals 16 residues. The CDR3 here is CASSLAGGGHTDTQYF. The DNA of the CDR3 is TGCGCCAGCAGCTTGGCCGGGGGCGGACACACAGATACGCAGTATTTT.

The V gene is TRBV18, the J gene TRBJ2-7; the D gene is possibly TRBD2 (5 bases). The germline CDR1 and CDR2 sequences are KGHSH and LQKENI. CDR3 length: 15 residues. V lost 0 bases, J lost 1 base, and 10 bases lay in between. CDR3 in amino acids: CASSPPGVTSYEQYF. The CDR3 DNA reads TGTGCCAGCTCACCACCGGGAGTAACATCCTACGAGCAGTACTTC.

This clone was counted between two and nine times. This chain links TRBV6-5 with TRBJ1-5; D not certain. Per germline, CDR1 MNHEY and CDR2 SVGAGI. The CDR3 consists of 15 residues. V lost 5 bases to trimming and J lost 2 bases, with 13 bases between them. CDR3 amino acids: CASSLLGVGNQPQHF. The CDR3, as DNA: TGTGCCAGCAGTCTCCTTGGGGTGGGCAATCAGCCCCAGCATTTT.

The chain couples TRBV27 to TRBJ1-6; 11 nucleotides align to TRBD1. CDR3 length: 16 amino acids. From germline, CDR1 is MNHEY and CDR2 SMNVEV (reference sequence). Losses at the gene ends were 5 bases for V and 8 bases for J; bases not matched to a gene: 8. CDR3 protein: CASSPRTGGTYSPLHF. The CDR3 DNA is TGTGCCAGCAGTCCAAGGACAGGGGGCACGTATTCACCCCTCCACTTT.

Only one count was recorded for this clone. This chain links TRBV4-1 with TRBJ2-1, with TRBD1 matching over 8 bases. The CDR3 runs 16 residues. Losses at the gene ends were 1 base for V and 4 bases for J; bases not matched to a gene: 6. Germline CDR1 is MGHRA and CDR2 is YSYEKL. The DNA for the CDR3 is TGCGCCAGCAGCCAAGGGACAGGGTCGATTTACAATGAGCAGTTCTTC. It is translated as CASSQGTGSIYNEQFF.

The chain uses TRBV5-1 and TRBJ1-1; 8 bases are shared with TRBD1. CDR3 length: 17 residues. Germline V gene lookup returns CDR1 SGHRS and CDR2 YFSETQ. The V segment lost 0 bases and the J segment 0 bases; nucleotides outside the gene matches: 7. The CDR3 protein is CASSLASRDRLNTEAFF. In DNA form, the CDR3 reads TGCGCCAGCAGCTTGGCTTCTAGGGACAGGCTGAACACTGAAGCTTTCTTT. The variable domain in full, completed from reference TRBV5-1 and TRBJ1-1, reads KAGVTQTPRYLIKTRGQQVTLSCSPISGHRSVSWYQQTPGQGLQFLFEYFSETQRNKGNFPGRFSGRQFSNSRSEMNVSTLELGDSALYLCASSLASRDRLNTEAFFGQGTRLTVV.

This chain joins TRBV29-1 and TRBJ2-1; a possible D gene is TRBD2 (6 bases). With 7 bases removed from V and 4 bases from J, the gap between germline ends came to 14 bases. The CDR3 extends over 13 amino acids. Per the germline V gene, CDR1 is SQVTM and CDR2 is ANQGSEA. CDR3 protein: CSGGTSQYNEQFF. In DNA form, the CDR3 reads TGCAGCGGGGGGACTTCCCAGTACAATGAGCAGTTCTTC.

In its sample, this clone was seen once. The chain carries TRBV25-1 and TRBJ1-1; perhaps TRBD1 as D (6 bases). CDR3 size: 13 residues. CDR1 is MGHDK, CDR2 SYGVNS, per germline. Trimming took 8 bases from V and 8 from J, leaving 18 bases between them. The DNA for the CDR3 is TGTGCCAGCTCCCTCTCATTCCAGGGGGAAGCTTTCTTT. Amino acid sequence: CASSLSFQGEAFF.

The chain employs TRBV7-2 and TRBJ2-2, with TRBD1 identical over 8 bases. Germline V gene data show CDR1 as SGHTA and CDR2 as FQGNSA. The J segment lost 4 bases and the V segment lost 1 base, leaving 8 bases of the junction unmatched. The CDR3 spans 17 residues. CDR3 amino acids: CASSLVTVQGGTGELFF. In DNA form, the CDR3 reads TGTGCCAGCAGCTTAGTAACAGTACAGGGGGGCACCGGGGAGCTGTTTTTT.

This chain joins TRBV20-1 and TRBJ2-5; D may be TRBD2 (6 bases). Germline V gene data show CDR1 as DFQATT and CDR2 as SNEGSKA (reference sequence). V lost 3 bases, J lost 10 bases, and 18 bases lay in between. CDR3 length: 13 residues. The CDR3 nucleotides read TGCAGTGCTAGTAGCCCAGGGACTCCCCGCCAGTACTTC. This translates into CSASSPGTPRQYF.

This clone was detected only once. The chain employs TRBV24-1 and TRBJ1-2; TRBD1 matches 9 bases. This CDR3 has 15 amino acids. With V trimmed by 4 bases and J by 6 bases, 8 bases remained unmatched. Germline CDR1 KGHDR, CDR2 SFDVKD. CDR3 bases: TGTGCCACCAGTGACATAACAGGGGGCGAGGATGGCTACACCTTC. This gives the protein CATSDITGGEDGYTF.

This chain uses TRBV5-1 with TRBJ2-5; 7 nucleotides line up with TRBD1. From germline, CDR1 is SGHRS and CDR2 YFSETQ. CDR3 size: 16 residues. V dropped 0 bases and J dropped 3; count of bases not matched to a gene: 8. The CDR3 here is CASSLGLGQVEETQYF. DNA of the CDR3: TGCGCCAGCAGCTTGGGGCTAGGACAGGTAGAAGAGACCCAGTACTTC. The complete variable domain, with remaining parts taken from reference TRBV5-1 and TRBJ2-5, reads KAGVTQTPRYLIKTRGQQVTLSCSPISGHRSVSWYQQTPGQGLQFLFEYFSETQRNKGNFPGRFSGRQFSNSRSEMNVSTLELGDSALYLCASSLGLGQVEETQYFGPGTRLLVL.

CDR3 coding DNA: TGTGCCAGCAGCTTGTTGGGGAGCGAAGAAAAACTGTTTTTT. Its protein product is CASSLLGSEEKLFF. This sequence joins TRBV5-6 and TRBJ1-4; D unresolved. Trimming left V 1 base short and J 8 bases short, with 12 bases between. The CDR3 runs to 14 residues. Germline CDR1 reads SGHDT; CDR2 reads YYEEEE.

The V gene is TRBV3-1 (or the pseudogene TRBV3-2), the J gene TRBJ1-1; 7 bases fit TRBD1. The CDR3 covers 13 residues. After removal of 4 bases from V and 4 bases from J, the junction contained 3 bases not matched to a gene. Germline V gene sequence: CDR1 LGHDT, CDR2 YNNKEL (reference sequence). CDR3: CASSRRGLTEAFF. In DNA, the CDR3 is TGTGCCAGCAGCCGGAGGGGGCTCACTGAAGCTTTCTTT.

This clone came up a few times. The chain links TRBV4-1 to TRBJ2-1, with D possibly being TRBD1 (5 bases). Germline-derived CDR1 and CDR2 are MGHRA and YSYEKL. Between the trimmed V and J ends, which lost 1 base and 3 bases, there was a span of 16 bases. The CDR3 consists of 17 residues. The DNA for the CDR3 is TGCGCCAGCAGCCAAGGGAAGGGGTCCATCATCTACAATGAGCAGTTCTTC. Its translation is CASSQGKGSIIYNEQFF.

This clone was detected once. The chain couples TRBV6-4 to TRBJ2-1; 7 bases align to TRBD1. V lost 4 bases to trimming and J lost 1 base; unmatched junction nucleotides: 4. The CDR3 runs 15 residues. Germline V lookup: CDR1 MRHNA, CDR2 SNTAGT. Here the CDR3 reads CASSVQGSSYNEQFF. CDR3 nucleotides: TGTGCCAGCAGTGTACAGGGGTCTTCCTACAATGAGCAGTTCTTC.

The chain recombines TRBV7-9 with TRBJ2-1, with D possibly TRBD2 on 6 matching bases. V lost 4 bases and J 6 bases, leaving 22 bases between the germline ends. CDR3 length: 17 amino acids. CDR1 and CDR2 from the germline V gene are SEHNR and FQNEAQ (reference sequence). The CDR3 is CASSSRGIGGAPNEQFF. Here the CDR3 DNA reads TGTGCCAGCAGCTCCCGGGGGATCGGGGGAGCCCCCAATGAGCAGTTCTTC.

The rearrangement uses TRBV30 and TRBJ1-1; D is undetermined. This CDR3 comprises 15 residues. Trimming took 0 bases from V and 1 from J, leaving 12 bases between them. Germline assignment: CDR1 GTSNPN and CDR2 SVGIG (reference sequence). The CDR3 spells CAWSVLGLRNTEAFF. CDR3 bases: TGTGCCTGGAGTGTTCTGGGGTTGCGGAACACTGAAGCTTTCTTT.